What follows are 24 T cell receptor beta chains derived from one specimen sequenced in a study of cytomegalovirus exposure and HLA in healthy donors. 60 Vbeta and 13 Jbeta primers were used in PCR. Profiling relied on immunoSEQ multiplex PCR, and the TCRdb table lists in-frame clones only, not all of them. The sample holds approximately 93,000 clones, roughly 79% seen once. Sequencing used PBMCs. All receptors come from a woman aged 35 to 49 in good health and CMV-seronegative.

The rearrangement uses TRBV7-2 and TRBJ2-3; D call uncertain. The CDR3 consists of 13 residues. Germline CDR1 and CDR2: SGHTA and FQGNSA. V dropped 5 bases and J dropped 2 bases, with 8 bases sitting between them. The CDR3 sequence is CASSPLVTDTQYF. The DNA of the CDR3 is TGTGCCAGCAGCCCACTGGTCACAGATACGCAGTATTTT.

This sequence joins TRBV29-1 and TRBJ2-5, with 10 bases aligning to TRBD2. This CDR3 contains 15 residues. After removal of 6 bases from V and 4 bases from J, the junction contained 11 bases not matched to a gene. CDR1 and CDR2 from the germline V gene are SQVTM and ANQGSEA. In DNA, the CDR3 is TGCAGCGTAGCATGGACTAGCGGACTTCGAGAGACCCAGTACTTC. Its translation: CSVAWTSGLRETQYF.

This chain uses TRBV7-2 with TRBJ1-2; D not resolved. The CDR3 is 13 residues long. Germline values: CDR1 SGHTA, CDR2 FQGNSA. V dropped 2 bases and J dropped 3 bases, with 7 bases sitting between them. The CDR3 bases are TGTGCCAGCAGCTTACATCAGGACTATGGCTACACCTTC. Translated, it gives CASSLHQDYGYTF.

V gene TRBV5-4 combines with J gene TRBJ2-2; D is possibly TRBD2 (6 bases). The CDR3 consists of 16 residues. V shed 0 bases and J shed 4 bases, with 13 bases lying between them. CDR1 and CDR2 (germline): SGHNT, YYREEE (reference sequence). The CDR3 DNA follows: TGTGCCAGCAGCTTGGTTGCGGGGCGTACCACCGGGGAGCTGTTTTTT. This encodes CASSLVAGRTTGELFF.

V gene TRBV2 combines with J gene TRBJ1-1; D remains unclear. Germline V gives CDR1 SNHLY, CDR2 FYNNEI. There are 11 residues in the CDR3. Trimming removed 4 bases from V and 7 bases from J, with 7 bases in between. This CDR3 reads CASSGSGEAFF. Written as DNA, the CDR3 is TGTGCCAGCAGTGGGTCAGGTGAAGCTTTCTTT.

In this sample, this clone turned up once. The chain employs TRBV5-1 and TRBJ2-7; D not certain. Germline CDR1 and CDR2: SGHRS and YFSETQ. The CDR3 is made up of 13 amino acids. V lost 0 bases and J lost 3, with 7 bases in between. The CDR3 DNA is TGCGCCAGCAGCTTGGGTCAGGACTACGAGCAGTACTTC. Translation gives CASSLGQDYEQYF.

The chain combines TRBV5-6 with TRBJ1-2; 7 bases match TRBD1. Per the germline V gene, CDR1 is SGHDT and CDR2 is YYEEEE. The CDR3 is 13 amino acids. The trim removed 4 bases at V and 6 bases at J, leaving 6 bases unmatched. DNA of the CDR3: TGTGCCAGCAGCCCGGACAGGACCCATGGCTACACCTTC. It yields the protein CASSPDRTHGYTF.

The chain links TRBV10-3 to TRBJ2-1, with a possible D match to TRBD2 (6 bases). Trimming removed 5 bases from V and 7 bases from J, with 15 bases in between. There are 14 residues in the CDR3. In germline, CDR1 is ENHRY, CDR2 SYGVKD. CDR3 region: CAISPERAGNEQFF. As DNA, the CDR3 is TGTGCCATCAGTCCGGAGCGGGCAGGGAATGAGCAGTTCTTC.

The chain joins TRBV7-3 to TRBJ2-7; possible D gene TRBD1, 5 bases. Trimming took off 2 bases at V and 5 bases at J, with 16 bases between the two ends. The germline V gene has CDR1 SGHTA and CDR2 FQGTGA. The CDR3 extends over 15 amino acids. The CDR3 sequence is CASSLGSGFADEQYF. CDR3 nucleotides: TGTGCCAGCAGCTTAGGGTCAGGGTTCGCGGACGAGCAGTACTTC.

CDR3 DNA: TGTGCCAGCAGCTGGACGGGACAGGGACCCTACGAGCAGTACTTC. Protein: CASSWTGQGPYEQYF. The rearrangement uses TRBV5-5 and TRBJ2-7; 9 bases fit TRBD1. CDR1 and CDR2 from the germline V gene are SGHKS and YYEKEE (reference sequence). The J segment lost 2 bases and the V segment lost 3 bases, leaving 6 bases of the junction unmatched. The CDR3 is 15 residues long.

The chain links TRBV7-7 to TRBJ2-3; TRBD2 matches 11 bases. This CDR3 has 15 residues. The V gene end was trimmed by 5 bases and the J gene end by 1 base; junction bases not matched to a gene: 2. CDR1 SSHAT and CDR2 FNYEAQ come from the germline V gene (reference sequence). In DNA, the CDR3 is TGTGCCAGCAGCCTGGGACTAGCGGGCACAGATACGCAGTATTTT. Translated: CASSLGLAGTDTQYF.

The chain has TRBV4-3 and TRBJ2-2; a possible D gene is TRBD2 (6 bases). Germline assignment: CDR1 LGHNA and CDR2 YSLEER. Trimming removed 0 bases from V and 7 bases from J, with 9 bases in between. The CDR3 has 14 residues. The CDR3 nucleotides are TGCGCCAGCAGCCAAGATGGAGGGGTCGGGGAGCTGTTTTTT. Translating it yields CASSQDGGVGELFF.

The CDR3 protein is CASRTEPGANVLTF. CDR3 DNA: TGCGCCAGCAGGACAGAACCTGGGGCCAACGTCCTGACTTTC. This rearrangement joins TRBV5-1 to TRBJ2-6; D might be TRBD1 (5 bases). Trimming removed 5 bases at V and 2 bases at J, with 8 bases between. Germline V gene sequence: CDR1 SGHRS, CDR2 YFSETQ. The CDR3 has 14 residues. Using reference TRBV5-1 and TRBJ2-6 for the parts outside the CDR3, the full variable domain is KAGVTQTPRYLIKTRGQQVTLSCSPISGHRSVSWYQQTPGQGLQFLFEYFSETQRNKGNFPGRFSGRQFSNSRSEMNVSTLELGDSALYLCASRTEPGANVLTFGAGSRLTVL.

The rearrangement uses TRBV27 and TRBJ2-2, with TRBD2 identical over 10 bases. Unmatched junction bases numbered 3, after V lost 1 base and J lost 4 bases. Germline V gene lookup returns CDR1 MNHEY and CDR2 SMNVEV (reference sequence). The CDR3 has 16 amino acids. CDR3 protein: CASSLYPSGGTGELFF. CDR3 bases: TGTGCCAGCAGTTTATATCCTAGCGGGGGCACCGGGGAGCTGTTTTTT.

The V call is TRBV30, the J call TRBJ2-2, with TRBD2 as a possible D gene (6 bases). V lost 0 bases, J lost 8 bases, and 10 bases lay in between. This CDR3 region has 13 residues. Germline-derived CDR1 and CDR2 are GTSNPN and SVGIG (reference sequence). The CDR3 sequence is CAWSVGGKGELFF. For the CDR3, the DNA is TGTGCCTGGAGTGTGGGGGGTAAGGGGGAGCTGTTTTTT.

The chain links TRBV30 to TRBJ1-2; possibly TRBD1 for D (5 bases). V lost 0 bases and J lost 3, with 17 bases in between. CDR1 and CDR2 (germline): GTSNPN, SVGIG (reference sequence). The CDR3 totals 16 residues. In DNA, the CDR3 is TGTGCCTGGAGTGTTGGGGCAGGGAATAGGTACTATGGCTACACCTTC. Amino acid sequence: CAWSVGAGNRYYGYTF.

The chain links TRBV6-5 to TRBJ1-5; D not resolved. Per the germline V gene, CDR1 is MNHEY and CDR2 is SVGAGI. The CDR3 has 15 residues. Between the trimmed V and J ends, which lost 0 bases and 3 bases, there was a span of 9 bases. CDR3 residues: CASSYSARANQPQHF. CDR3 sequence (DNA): TGTGCCAGCAGTTACTCAGCGCGTGCCAATCAGCCCCAGCATTTT.

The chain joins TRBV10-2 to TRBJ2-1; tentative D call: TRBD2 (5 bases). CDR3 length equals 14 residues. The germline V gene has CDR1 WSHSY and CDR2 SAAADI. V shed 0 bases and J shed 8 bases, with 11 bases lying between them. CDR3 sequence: CASSESTPGYEQFF. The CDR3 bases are TGCGCCAGCAGTGAGTCGACTCCGGGGTATGAGCAGTTCTTC.

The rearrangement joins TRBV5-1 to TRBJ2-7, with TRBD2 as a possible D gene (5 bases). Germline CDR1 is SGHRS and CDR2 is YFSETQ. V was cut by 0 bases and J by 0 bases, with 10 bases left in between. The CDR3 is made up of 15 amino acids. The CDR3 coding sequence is TGCGCCAGCAGCTTGGATGTGGGGAGCTCCTACGAGCAGTACTTC. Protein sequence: CASSLDVGSSYEQYF.

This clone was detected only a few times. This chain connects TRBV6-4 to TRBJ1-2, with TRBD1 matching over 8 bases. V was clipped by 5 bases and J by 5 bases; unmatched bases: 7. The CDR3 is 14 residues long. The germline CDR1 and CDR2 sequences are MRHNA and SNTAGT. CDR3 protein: CASSPTGEGYGYTF. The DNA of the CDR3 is TGTGCCAGCAGTCCGACAGGGGAGGGGTATGGCTACACCTTC.

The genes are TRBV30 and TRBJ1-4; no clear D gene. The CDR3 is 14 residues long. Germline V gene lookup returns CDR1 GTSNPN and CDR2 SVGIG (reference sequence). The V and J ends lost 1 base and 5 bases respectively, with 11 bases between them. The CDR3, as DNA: TGTGCCTGGAGTGGTGTGGGAGACAATGAAAAACTGTTTTTT. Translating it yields CAWSGVGDNEKLFF.

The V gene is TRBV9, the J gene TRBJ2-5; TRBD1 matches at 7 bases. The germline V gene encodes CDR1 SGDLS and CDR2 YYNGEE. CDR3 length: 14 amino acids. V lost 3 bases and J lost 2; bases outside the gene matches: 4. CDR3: CASSAEQGQETQYF. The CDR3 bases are TGTGCCAGCAGCGCGGAACAGGGGCAAGAGACCCAGTACTTC.

The CDR3 loop is CASSLLGGRPGELFF. The DNA of the CDR3 is TGTGCCAGCAGCTTGCTTGGAGGTCGGCCTGGGGAGCTGTTTTTT. The gene calls are TRBV5-4 and TRBJ2-2, with D perhaps TRBD2 (5 bases). The CDR3 has 15 residues. Trimming removed 1 base from V and 8 bases from J, with 15 bases in between. CDR1 and CDR2 from the germline V gene are SGHNT and YYREEE (reference sequence).

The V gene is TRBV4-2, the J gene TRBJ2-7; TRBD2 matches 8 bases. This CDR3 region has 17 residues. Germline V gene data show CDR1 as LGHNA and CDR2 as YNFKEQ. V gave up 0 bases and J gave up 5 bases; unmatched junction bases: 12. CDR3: CASSQDHASGGIDEQYF. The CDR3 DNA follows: TGTGCCAGCAGCCAAGATCATGCCAGCGGGGGAATCGACGAGCAGTACTTC.